This T cell receptor (beta chain) derives from a study of CD4 T cells in relation to SARS-CoV-2 and coronaviruses. Across the whole study: A couple of subjects were Hispanic; patients were fewer than ten males and a few females.

TCRdb's copy holds only in-frame clones and misses some; the assay was immunoSEQ multiplex PCR. The table records fewer than 14,000 clones, over 80% of them present only once. CDR3 length equals 16 residues. The junction had 4 bases not matched to a gene; V was cut back by 0 bases and J by 5 bases. Germline V CDR1 and CDR2: LNHNV, YYDKDF (reference sequence). This receptor was obtained from an adult with COVID-19. Source material: naive CD4+ T cells from PBMCs. The subset here: naive CD4+ T cells isolated by negative enrichment. This chain joins TRBV15 and TRBJ2-6; 7 bases line up with TRBD1. CDR3 in amino acids: CATSRDLQGRANVLTF. As DNA, the CDR3 is TGTGCCACCAGCAGAGATTTACAGGGGAGGGCCAACGTCCTGACTTTC.